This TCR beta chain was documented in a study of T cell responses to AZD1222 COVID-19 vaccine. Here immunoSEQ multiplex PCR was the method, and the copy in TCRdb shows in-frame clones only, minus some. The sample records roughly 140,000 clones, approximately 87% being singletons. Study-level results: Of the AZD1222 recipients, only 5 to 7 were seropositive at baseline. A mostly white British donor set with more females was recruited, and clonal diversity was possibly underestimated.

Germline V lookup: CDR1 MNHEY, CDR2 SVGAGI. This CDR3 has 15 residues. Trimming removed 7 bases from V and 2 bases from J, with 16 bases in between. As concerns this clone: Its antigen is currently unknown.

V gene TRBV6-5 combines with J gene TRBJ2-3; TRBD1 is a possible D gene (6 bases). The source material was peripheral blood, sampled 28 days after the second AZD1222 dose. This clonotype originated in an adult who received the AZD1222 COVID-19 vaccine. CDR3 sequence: CASKNPGQATDTQYF. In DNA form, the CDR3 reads TGTGCCAGCAAGAATCCGGGACAAGCCACAGATACGCAGTATTTT.